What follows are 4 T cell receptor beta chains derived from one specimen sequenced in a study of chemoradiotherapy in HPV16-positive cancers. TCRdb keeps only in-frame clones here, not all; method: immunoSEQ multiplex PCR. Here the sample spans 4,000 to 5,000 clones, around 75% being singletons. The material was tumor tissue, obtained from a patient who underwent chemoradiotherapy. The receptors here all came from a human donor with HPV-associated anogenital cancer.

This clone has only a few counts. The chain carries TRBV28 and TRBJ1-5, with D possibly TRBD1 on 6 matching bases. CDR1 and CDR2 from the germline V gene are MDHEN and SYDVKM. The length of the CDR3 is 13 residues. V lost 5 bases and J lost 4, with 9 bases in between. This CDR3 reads CASSTGLNQPQHF. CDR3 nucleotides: TGTGCCAGCAGTACAGGGTTAAATCAGCCCCAGCATTTT.

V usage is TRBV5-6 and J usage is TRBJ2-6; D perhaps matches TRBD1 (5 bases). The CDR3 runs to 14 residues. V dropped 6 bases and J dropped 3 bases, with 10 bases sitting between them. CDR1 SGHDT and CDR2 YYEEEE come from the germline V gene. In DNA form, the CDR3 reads TGTGCCAGCATGCTAGGGGATGGGGCCAACGTCCTGACTTTC. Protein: CASMLGDGANVLTF.

The CDR3 nucleotides are TGCGCCAGCAGCGAGGTAGCGGGAGATTCCTACAATGAGCAGTTCTTC. It yields the protein CASSEVAGDSYNEQFF. This sequence joins TRBV5-1 and TRBJ2-1, with 9 bases lining up with TRBD2. Germline V CDR1 and CDR2: SGHRS, YFSETQ. This CDR3 spans 16 amino acids. J gave up 1 base and V 4 bases, and 6 bases lay outside the gene matches.

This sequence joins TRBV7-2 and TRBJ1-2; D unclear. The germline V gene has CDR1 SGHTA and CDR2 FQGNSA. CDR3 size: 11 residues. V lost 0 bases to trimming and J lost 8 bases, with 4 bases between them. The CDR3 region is CASSLAIGYTF. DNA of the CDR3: TGTGCCAGCAGCTTAGCGATAGGCTACACCTTC.